The clone carrying this T cell receptor (beta chain) was seen ten or more times. The data derive from a study of T cells in Graves' hyperthyroidism and ophthalmopathy. Germline assignment: CDR1 LGHDT and CDR2 YNNKEL (reference sequence). The CDR3 contains 18 residues. V gave up 3 bases and J gave up 0 bases; unmatched junction bases: 11. The diagnostic basis comprised clinical symptoms, serum thyroxine and TRAb, thyroid ultrasound and orbital computed tomography. Using RNA transcripts as the source, TCR beta CDR3 regions were amplified. The study used the HTBI primer set for a first-round RT-PCR of the TCR CDR3. TCRdb re-derived calls from the multiplex PCR reads in MiXCR, one entry per CDR3 protein. Among around 600,000 distinct CDR3 sequences listed, roughly 15% were seen once.

Sequencing was performed on blood. The TCR was taken from a woman aged 50 to 60 with Graves' ophthalmopathy. The rearrangement uses TRBV3-1 and TRBJ2-7, with 10 nucleotides matching TRBD2. In DNA form, the CDR3 reads TGTGCCAGCAGCCACGCGGGTACTAGCGGGGAAGGCTCCTACGAGCAGTACTTC. The encoded protein is CASSHAGTSGEGSYEQYF.